This section outlines one T cell receptor (beta chain) sequence together with its context. Its antigen remains unidentified. Several immunoSEQ 96-well plates shared each subset's DNA, each plate a replicate. TCRdb's copy holds only in-frame clones and misses some; the assay was immunoSEQ multiplex PCR. This sample has about half a million clones, with 75% to 85% found just once. Deletions cut 10 bases from V and 0 bases from J, with 18 bases between. The CDR3 runs to 15 residues. Per germline, CDR1 MNHNS and CDR2 SASEGT. This entry belongs to a study of shared clonotypes between healthy human individuals. Findings and limits, study-wide: In this cohort, only blood was sampled, and tissue repertoires likely differ.

Only Caucasian adults living in Nashville, Tennessee served as donors. Extraction of genomic DNA in unsorted samples used about 90 million PBMCs. This TCR was recovered from a middle-aged woman in good health. Some clones in this sample may be carry-over from other donors' samples. The rearrangement links TRBV6-1 to TRBJ1-1; the D gene is possibly TRBD1 (5 bases). Sequencing was performed on PBMCs. The CDR3 coding sequence is TGTGCCACAACTGAATGGGGGGTAGTGAACACTGAAGCTTTCTTT. It translates to CATTEWGVVNTEAFF.